This T cell receptor beta chain was retrieved from a study of human T cells and chemical hapten exposure. Study-level information: Donors were sensitized with 2% DPC on the upper inner arm. Study-wide points: Counts of expanded TCRs at PT1 were positively correlated with patch test score.

CDR3 length: 12 residues. Trimming stripped 7 bases from V and 5 bases from J, with 12 bases between. The germline gives CDR1 MNHEY, CDR2 SVGEGT. In TCRdb, the RACE reads were re-called with MiXCR into one record per CDR3 protein. The table records approximately 80,000 distinct CDR3 sequences, 11% to 15% of them present only once. With regard to this clonotype: Its antigen is unidentified.

Regarding time point: pre-sensitization, week 0. Treatment: therapeutic diphenylcyclopropenone sensitization with weekly scalp DPC. The study drew its donors from alopecia patients who were 18 to 70 years old and suitable for DPC. The specimen comprised whole blood, sampled in connection with sensitization to the hapten diphenylcyclopropenone (DPC). This chain uses TRBV6-2 or TRBV6-3 with TRBJ2-7; possible D gene TRBD2, 6 bases. The receptor was isolated from a woman aged 45-65 years with alopecia areata. Some clones in this sample may be carry-over from other donors' samples. CDR3 amino acids: CASTTGVDEQYF. DNA of the CDR3: TGTGCCAGCACGACGGGGGTTGACGAGCAGTACTTC.